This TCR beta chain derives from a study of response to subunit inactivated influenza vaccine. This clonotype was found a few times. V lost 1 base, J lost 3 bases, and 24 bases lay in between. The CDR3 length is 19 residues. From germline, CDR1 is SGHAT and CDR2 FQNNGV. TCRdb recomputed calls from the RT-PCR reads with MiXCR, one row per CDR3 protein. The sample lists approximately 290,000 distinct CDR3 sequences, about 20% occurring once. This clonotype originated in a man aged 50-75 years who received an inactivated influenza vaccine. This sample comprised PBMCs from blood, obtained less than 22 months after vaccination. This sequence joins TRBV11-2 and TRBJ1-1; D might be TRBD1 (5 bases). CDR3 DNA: TGTGCCAGCAGCTTAGGTAGGGCAAGAGGGGCCCCCGAGGACACTGAAGCTTTCTTT. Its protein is CASSLGRARGAPEDTEAFF.